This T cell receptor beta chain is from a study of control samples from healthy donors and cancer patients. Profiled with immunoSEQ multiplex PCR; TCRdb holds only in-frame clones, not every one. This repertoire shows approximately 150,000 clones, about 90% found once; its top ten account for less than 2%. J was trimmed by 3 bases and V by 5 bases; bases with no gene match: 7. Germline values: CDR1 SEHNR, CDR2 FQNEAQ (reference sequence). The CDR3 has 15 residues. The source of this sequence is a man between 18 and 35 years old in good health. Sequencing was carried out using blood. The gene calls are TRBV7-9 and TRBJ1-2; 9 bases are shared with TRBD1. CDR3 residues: CASSRTGGADYGYTF. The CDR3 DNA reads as TGTGCCAGCAGCCGTACAGGGGGCGCGGACTATGGCTACACCTTC. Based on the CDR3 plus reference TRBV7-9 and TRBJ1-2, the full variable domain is DTGVSQNPRHKITKRGQNVTFRCDPISEHNRLYWYRQTLGQGPEFLTYFQNEAQLEKSRLLSDRFSAERPKGSFSTLEIQRTEQGDSAMYLCASSRTGGADYGYTFGSGTRLTVV.